This T cell receptor (beta chain) is from a study of blood T cell repertoires in COVID-19. The CDR3 contains 13 residues. Trimming removed 1 base from V and 7 bases from J, with 11 bases in between. Germline CDR1 reads LNHDA; CDR2 reads SQIVND (reference sequence). Profiling relied on immunoSEQ multiplex PCR, and the TCRdb table lists in-frame clones only, not all of them. The sample consists of tens of thousands of clones, approximately 86% of them appearing once. The sequence was obtained from a man in his 60s with acute or convalescent COVID-19. This chain links TRBV19 with TRBJ2-7; D may be TRBD1 (5 bases). Sequencing input: peripheral blood. CDR3 sequence (DNA): TGTGCCAGTAGTATAGGCAGGGCCGGTGAGCAGTACTTC. Residues: CASSIGRAGEQYF.